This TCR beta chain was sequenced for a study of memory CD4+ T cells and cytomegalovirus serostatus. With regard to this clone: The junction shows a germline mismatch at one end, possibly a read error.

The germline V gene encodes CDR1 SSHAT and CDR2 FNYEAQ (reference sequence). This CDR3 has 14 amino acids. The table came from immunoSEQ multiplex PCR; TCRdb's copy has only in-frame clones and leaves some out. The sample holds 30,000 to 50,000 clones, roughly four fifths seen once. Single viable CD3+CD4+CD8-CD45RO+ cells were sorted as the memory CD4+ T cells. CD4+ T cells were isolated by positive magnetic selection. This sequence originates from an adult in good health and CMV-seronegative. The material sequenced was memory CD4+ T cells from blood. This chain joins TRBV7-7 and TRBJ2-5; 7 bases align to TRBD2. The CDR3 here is CASSVGTNQETQYF. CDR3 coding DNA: TGTGCTAGCAGCGTCGGGACTAACCAAGAGACCCAGTACTTC.